The sequence of this TCR beta chain was determined in a study of T cells in Graves' hyperthyroidism and ophthalmopathy (dated by TCRdb to 2018 to 2020). Concerning the study at large: Peripheral blood was sampled at the time of initial diagnosis, prior to any treatment. To identify TCR V-J signatures that set the groups apart, the researchers used a discovery cohort of 95 to 100 patients, made up of 40 to 45 with Graves' ophthalmopathy and some 56 with stable Graves' hyperthyroidism. Whether ophthalmopathy could be predicted prospectively was tested in an independent validation cohort made up of approximately 19 hyperthyroidism patients plus 17 patients who later progressed to ophthalmopathy. The 75 to 100 discovery patients were divided at random into training and test sets in a 7:3 ratio. In about six Graves' hyperthyroidism patients, the study also compared T-cell repertoires from thyroid tissue with T-cell repertoires from blood. Once sampling was done, hyperthyroidism patients were given methimazole at a starting dose of 30 mg daily, whereas ophthalmopathy patients were given high-dose intravenous methylprednisolone. TCR Vbeta CDR3 sequencing of roughly 140 peripheral blood samples (fewer than 45 ophthalmopathy, roughly 74 hyperthyroidism and approximately 17 progressor patients) is reported in the paper. The paper as a whole reports these results and caveats: Sample size was not statistically predetermined, and investigators were not blinded to group allocation. In validation, the model predicted progression to ophthalmopathy a median of approximately 6.6 months before onset, with roughly 70% sensitivity and roughly 77% specificity. Most expanded thyroid clonotypes (frequency above 0.001) were also detected in blood, suggesting blood repertoires may reflect thyroid immune responses. A model built on a 13 V-J signature distinguished ophthalmopathy from stable hyperthyroidism, reaching around 90% sensitivity and under 84% specificity in cross-validation and 80%/75% in testing.

Trimming accounts for 8 bases at V and 5 bases at J, while the number of junction bases matched to no gene is 4. Including cysteine and phenylalanine, the CDR3 has 12 amino acids. Only the CDR3 DNA stays, 36 bases, in frame from base 1. Sequences MNHNS (CDR1) and SASEGT (CDR2) are obtained from the germline V gene. This clonotype has a count of ten or more. Its antigen specificity is not known. Nothing much larger sits one base from this clone, and base qualities are not available. The TCR beta CDR3 regions were amplified from the RNA transcripts. A first-round RT-PCR of the TCR CDR3 used the HTBI primer set with the Qiagen OneStep RT-PCR kit. The libraries were constructed in a second round of multiplex PCR and then size-selected and purified. Paired-end sequencing of the libraries was performed with 100 bp reads on an Illumina HiSeq2000. The paper's data handling went like this. SOAPnuke was used to process the raw data, removing reads that contained adapters or uncalled bases, had a mean Phred below 15, or lacked an exact match to the constant primer or identifier. High-quality paired reads were merged with COPE v1.2.5, and unique nucleotide sequences were defined as clonotypes. Clonotypes were aligned to IMGT TRBV, TRBD and TRBJ reference segments using MiTCR v1.1. The analysis was restricted to V-J combinations with a frequency above 0.0001, which together covered about 99% of the repertoires. The TCS score was defined as F50 (clonal expansion) divided by E x V (chaos), with BLOSUM62-based TCRdist calculated between CDR3 peptides within each V-J. Welch's t-statistics and random forest reduced approximately 520 V-J features to around 14, which were used in a naive Bayes classifier (R e1071). The public reads were reprocessed in TCRdb via fastp at Q25 and MiXCR, keeping in-frame beta chains. Rows matching on CDR3 protein sequence are summarized as one entry with the most common DNA and genes. The V and J calls were determined by TCRdb, not by the authors. The table for this sample lists under 400,000 distinct CDR3 sequences; roughly 25% of them were counted only once. Jointly, the top ten make up around 70% of the sample.

Stable Graves' hyperthyroidism was defined as no progression to ophthalmopathy during 18 months of follow-up. The hyperthyroidism patients were between 18 and 65 years old and newly diagnosed, with a disease duration of less than 2 months. Patients with uncontrolled infections, other autoimmune diseases, pregnancy or lactation were excluded. Clinical symptoms, serum thyroxine and TRAb, thyroid ultrasound, and orbital computed tomography formed the basis for the diagnoses. PBMCs were separated from roughly 10 ml of fresh peripheral blood using Ficoll-Paque density gradient centrifugation. Total RNA was extracted with Trizol reagent, and quality was checked on an Agilent 2100 Bioanalyzer.

Sequencing was performed on blood. The sequence is built from TRBV6-1 and TRBJ2-7, with 9 central nucleotides matching TRBD1. The TCR sequence derives from a man aged 50 to 59 with Graves' hyperthyroidism. For the CDR3, the sequence is CASRDRVDEQYF. The sequence in DNA is TGTGCCAGCCGGGACAGGGTGGACGAGCAGTACTTC.